The present TCR beta chain was sequenced within a study of blood T cell repertoires in COVID-19. Whole-study context: There were acute and convalescent COVID-19 samples, and they came from the United States, Italy and Spain. From T cells, B-cell-depleted T cells, or PBMCs came the material, which was cDNA or gDNA.

In the authors' methods: Reference gene primer amplification in the assay estimated nucleated cell counts. Some clones are missing from TCRdb's copy, which holds only in-frame ones; the method was immunoSEQ multiplex PCR. Clone size and V and J calls were adopted from that table, with D and trimming inferred from the DNA. The sample holds around 50,000 clones, roughly 86% seen once. J was trimmed by 6 bases and V by 7 bases; bases with no gene match: 7. Germline CDR1 reads SGHRS; CDR2 reads YFSETQ. The CDR3 extends over 14 amino acids. Material for sequencing was peripheral blood. The rearrangement links TRBV5-1 to TRBJ2-3; TRBD2 matches 11 bases. The sequence was obtained from a man aged 60 to 69 with active or convalescent COVID-19. CDR3: CASGSTSGGDTQYF. In nucleotides, the CDR3 is TGCGCCAGCGGTTCCACTAGCGGGGGTGATACGCAGTATTTT.